Each of the 27 T cell receptor beta chains below was sequenced from the same sample in a study of blood T cell repertoires in COVID-19. Clones were sequenced by immunoSEQ multiplex PCR, and TCRdb holds only the in-frame ones, with some missing. The data contain 120,000 to 150,000 clones, less than 85% of them singletons. Sequenced input: PBMCs or T cells enriched from blood (not recorded which). These receptors were collected from a woman younger than 30 who had been exposed to COVID-19.

This clone came up once. The chain recombines TRBV18 with TRBJ1-1, with TRBD1 matching over 11 bases. Germline-derived CDR1 and CDR2 are KGHSH and LQKENI. The CDR3 has 15 residues. The junction had 6 bases not matched to a gene; V was cut back by 5 bases and J by 4 bases. The CDR3 DNA follows: TGTGCCAGCTCAGGATCCGGGACAGGGGGCACTGAAGCTTTCTTT. Its protein product is CASSGSGTGGTEAFF.

The CDR3, as DNA: TGCGCCAGCAGCTTGCGTCCACTAGCGCCCCTCTCCTACGAGCAGTACTTC. This gives the protein CASSLRPLAPLSYEQYF. The chain uses TRBV5-1 and TRBJ2-7, with TRBD2 matching 7 bases. J lost 0 bases, V lost 1 base, and 10 bases had no gene match. In germline, CDR1 is SGHRS, CDR2 YFSETQ. CDR3 length equals 17 residues.

There are a few counts of this clone. The chain joins TRBV6-5 to TRBJ2-2; unclear D gene. V lost 5 bases, J lost 0 bases, and 10 bases lay in between. Germline V gives CDR1 MNHEY, CDR2 SVGAGI. The CDR3 is 15 amino acids. CDR3 in DNA: TGTGCCAGCAGTCAGAACCCCGCGAACACCGGGGAGCTGTTTTTT. Residues: CASSQNPANTGELFF.

The chain recombines TRBV28 with TRBJ2-7; 7 nucleotides match TRBD2. V lost 3 bases, J lost 0 bases, and 20 bases stayed unmatched. This CDR3 has 20 residues. Germline CDR1 and CDR2: MDHEN and SYDVKM. The CDR3 loop reads CASSFSNVWGGSSLSYEQYF. CDR3 coding DNA: TGTGCCAGCAGTTTTTCGAATGTGTGGGGGGGGTCATCCCTCTCCTACGAGCAGTACTTC.

V gene TRBV11-3 combines with J gene TRBJ2-1; 10 positions agree with TRBD2. Trimming removed 1 base from V and 0 bases from J; junction bases left unmatched: 0. This CDR3 contains 16 residues. CDR1 is SGHNT, CDR2 YENEEA, per germline. DNA of the CDR3: TGTGCCAGCAGCTTAGGACTAGCGGGCTCCTACAATGAGCAGTTCTTC. Residues: CASSLGLAGSYNEQFF.

The chain has TRBV7-2 and TRBJ2-7; 7 bases map to TRBD2. CDR3 length equals 16 residues. V lost 5 bases to trimming and J lost 0 bases; unmatched junction nucleotides: 10. Germline assignment: CDR1 SGHTA and CDR2 FQGNSA. The CDR3, as DNA: TGTGCCAGCAGCCGTCTAGCGGAGCCCAGCTCCTACGAGCAGTACTTC. The encoded protein is CASSRLAEPSSYEQYF.

The chain carries TRBV28 and TRBJ1-2; 7 bases map to TRBD1. The CDR3 is 12 amino acids. Trimming took 3 bases from V and 5 from J; bases not matched to a gene: 0. Germline V gene sequence: CDR1 MDHEN, CDR2 SYDVKM. In DNA, the CDR3 is TGTGCCAGCAGTTTGACAGGGTATGGCTACACCTTC. Protein: CASSLTGYGYTF.

J is TRBJ2-5 and V is TRBV27; 7 bases are shared with TRBD1. The J segment lost 3 bases and the V segment lost 3 bases, leaving 7 bases of the junction unmatched. The CDR3 length is 15 residues. CDR1 and CDR2 (germline): MNHEY, SMNVEV (reference sequence). The CDR3 DNA is TGTGCCAGCAGTTTTCATAACAGGGGAAAAGAGACCCAGTACTTC. Translating gives CASSFHNRGKETQYF.

This chain uses TRBV2 with TRBJ1-4; D might be TRBD1 (6 bases). The germline CDR1 and CDR2 sequences are SNHLY and FYNNEI. Trimming shortened V by 7 bases and J by 8 bases, and 14 bases separated the two germline ends. The CDR3 sequence is 13 residues long. In nucleotides, the CDR3 is TGTGCCAGCAATATGCGGGGGGCGGAAAAACTGTTTTTT. Translated, it gives CASNMRGAEKLFF.

The J gene is TRBJ2-7, the V gene TRBV7-8; 7 bases align to TRBD2. This CDR3 is built from 13 residues. The J segment lost 6 bases and the V segment lost 4 bases, leaving 6 bases of the junction unmatched. CDR1 and CDR2 (germline): SGHVS, FQNEAQ. In DNA form, the CDR3 reads TGTGCCAGCAGCTCGGGGACTACCGCCGAGCAGTACTTC. It codes for CASSSGTTAEQYF.

The chain recombines TRBV6-4 with TRBJ1-2; D gene uncertain. The germline V and J ends were trimmed by 3 bases and 4 bases, with 15 bases remaining between them. CDR3 length: 15 residues. Germline CDR1 MRHNA, CDR2 SNTAGT. CDR3: CASSEMGSEGYGYTF. The CDR3 DNA sequence: TGTGCCAGCAGTGAGATGGGGAGTGAGGGCTATGGCTACACCTTC.

The rearrangement joins TRBV12-1 to TRBJ2-3; TRBD1 reflects the table's D call only, with no check against the DNA. TRBV12-1 is noted as a pseudogene. This CDR3 has 14 residues. The CDR3: CASRHHRGLDTQYF. CDR3 DNA: TGTGCCAGCAGGCACCACAGGGGGCTAGATACGCAGTATTTT.

This chain links TRBV24-1 with TRBJ2-3; TRBD1 agrees at 7 bases. The CDR3 extends over 14 amino acids. V lost 9 bases to trimming and J lost 0 bases; unmatched junction nucleotides: 5. CDR1 is KGHDR and CDR2 is SFDVKD in the germline V gene. The CDR3 DNA reads TGTGCCACCGAACCGGGACAGAGCACAGATACGCAGTATTTT. Translating it yields CATEPGQSTDTQYF.

This sequence joins TRBV11-2 and TRBJ2-1; D is ambiguous. Germline loops: CDR1 SGHAT, CDR2 FQNNGV. Deletions cut 2 bases from V and 7 bases from J, with 6 bases between. The CDR3 sequence is 12 residues long. The CDR3 sequence: CASSLQANEQFF. For the CDR3, the DNA is TGTGCCAGCAGCTTACAAGCAAATGAGCAGTTCTTC.

The gene calls are TRBV5-1 and TRBJ2-7, with a tentative D call TRBD2 (6 bases). The CDR3 runs 14 residues. Trimming removed 4 bases from V and 6 bases from J, with 17 bases in between. Looked up from germline, CDR1 is SGHRS and CDR2 is YFSETQ. CDR3 in amino acids: CASSPGGSQLEQYF. The CDR3 DNA is TGCGCCAGCAGCCCTGGAGGGTCGCAACTCGAGCAGTACTTC.

The genes are TRBV27 and TRBJ2-5, with a possible D match to TRBD1 (6 bases). The CDR3 contains 12 residues. V gave up 8 bases and J gave up 4 bases, with 11 bases separating them. From germline, CDR1 is MNHEY and CDR2 SMNVEV (reference sequence). The chain's CDR3 is CASGQRTETQYF. In DNA, the CDR3 is TGTGCCAGCGGACAGAGGACAGAGACCCAGTACTTC.

A word on this clone: A read error is possible here, since a much larger clone lies one base away. The chain couples TRBV11-2 to TRBJ2-2; D not resolved. Germline loops: CDR1 SGHAT, CDR2 FQNNGV. This CDR3 region has 12 residues. V was cut by 4 bases and J by 3 bases, with 3 bases left in between. The CDR3 is CASSSYTGELFF. CDR3 coding DNA: TGTGCCAGCAGCTCCTACACCGGGGAGCTGTTTTTT. Using reference TRBV11-2 and TRBJ2-2 for the parts outside the CDR3, the full variable domain is EAGVAQSPRYKIIEKRQSVAFWCNPISGHATLYWYQQILGQGPKLLIQFQNNGVVDDSQLPKDRFSAERLKGVDSTLKIQPAKLEDSAVYLCASSSYTGELFFGEGSRLTVL.

V and J are TRBV21-1 and TRBJ1-4; the table's D gene call, TRBD1, was not cross checked with the DNA. TRBV21-1 is marked as a pseudogene. This CDR3 is 15 amino acids long. The CDR3 bases are TGTGCCAGCAGCAAAATCAGGGTAGCTAATGAAAAACTGTTTTTT. This sequence encodes CASSKIRVANEKLFF.

The chain uses TRBV7-9 and TRBJ2-1; D not resolved. In germline, CDR1 is SEHNR, CDR2 FQNEAQ (reference sequence). With 4 bases removed from V and 0 bases from J, the gap between germline ends came to 16 bases. The CDR3 is 17 amino acids. The CDR3 bases are TGTGCCAGCAGCTCCTCCGACTCTCCCACCTCCTACAATGAGCAGTTCTTC. Its protein product is CASSSSDSPTSYNEQFF.

The genes are TRBV3-1 (or the pseudogene TRBV3-2) and TRBJ2-1, with D possibly TRBD1 on 6 matching bases. The germline V gene encodes CDR1 LGHDT and CDR2 YNNKEL (reference sequence). The V end lost 1 base, the J end lost 3 bases, and 10 bases lay between the germline ends. This CDR3 spans 15 amino acids. CDR3 DNA: TGTGCCAGCAGCCAAGCTACAGGGTACTACAATGAGCAGTTCTTC. Translated, it gives CASSQATGYYNEQFF.

This chain uses TRBV10-3 with TRBJ1-2, with 7 bases matching TRBD1. Trimming removed 4 bases from V and 4 bases from J; junction bases left unmatched: 6. This CDR3 region has 14 residues. Germline CDR1 and CDR2: ENHRY and SYGVKD. CDR3 DNA sequence: TGTGCCATCAGTGGGGACAGCTCAGTCTATGGCTACACCTTC. Amino acid sequence: CAISGDSSVYGYTF.

The chain recombines TRBV27 with TRBJ1-2; 9 nucleotides match TRBD1. From germline, CDR1 is MNHEY and CDR2 SMNVEV (reference sequence). The CDR3 contains 17 residues. The V and J ends lost 6 bases and 4 bases, in that order; junction bases with no gene match: 15. The CDR3 sequence is CASRTGGAVSGTYGYTF. DNA for the CDR3: TGTGCCAGCAGAACAGGGGGCGCCGTTTCCGGGACCTATGGCTACACCTTC.

This chain joins TRBV19 and TRBJ2-5; D gene uncertain. The CDR3 is made up of 12 amino acids. V lost 4 bases and J 3 bases, leaving 6 bases between the germline ends. Germline V gene data show CDR1 as LNHDA and CDR2 as SQIVND (reference sequence). The CDR3 coding sequence is TGTGCCAGTAGTAACTTTAAAGAGACCCAGTACTTC. Translation: CASSNFKETQYF.

The chain is built from TRBV9 and TRBJ1-6; D uncertain. This CDR3 region has 13 residues. Germline V CDR1 and CDR2: SGDLS, YYNGEE. Trimming cost V 3 bases and J 9 bases, with 10 bases left between them. In DNA, the CDR3 is TGTGCCAGCAGCGCCCTTGCGGTTTCACCCCTCCACTTT. This encodes CASSALAVSPLHF.

This clone was counted a single time. The V call is TRBV5-1, the J call TRBJ2-6; tentatively, D is TRBD1 (6 bases). Looked up from germline, CDR1 is SGHRS and CDR2 is YFSETQ. V was trimmed by 1 base and J by 0 bases, leaving 11 bases between them. The CDR3 loop spans 17 amino acids. In DNA, the CDR3 is TGCGCCAGCAGCTTGACAGGGATCACCTCTGGGGCCAACGTCCTGACTTTC. As protein: CASSLTGITSGANVLTF.

This chain links TRBV6-2 or TRBV6-3 with TRBJ2-3; D is uncertain. The V end was cut by 1 base, the J end by 4 bases, with 12 bases between. This CDR3 region has 15 residues. Germline V gene lookup returns CDR1 MNHEY and CDR2 SVGEGT. This CDR3 is CASSYFSRGADTQYF. For the CDR3, the DNA is TGTGCCAGCAGTTACTTTTCCAGAGGAGCAGATACGCAGTATTTT.

J is TRBJ1-4 and V is TRBV6-5; the D gene is possibly TRBD1 (6 bases). This CDR3 has 15 amino acids. V was cut by 5 bases and J by 5 bases, with 15 bases left in between. CDR1 MNHEY and CDR2 SVGAGI come from the germline V gene. This CDR3 reads CASSPWTAKNEKLFF. In DNA, the CDR3 is TGTGCCAGCAGTCCCTGGACAGCTAAAAATGAAAAACTGTTTTTT.